This is a list of T cell receptor beta chains from one sample in a study of cytomegalovirus exposure and HLA in healthy donors. Assay: immunoSEQ multiplex PCR; the TCRdb copy retains only in-frame clones and omits some. Here the sample spans roughly 100,000 clones, roughly 85% being singletons. Sequences were obtained from PBMCs. The receptors were gathered from a man aged 35-49 years in good health and CMV-seronegative. CDR3s include the opening cysteine and the closing phenylalanine or tryptophan. A D gene is named only where the DNA matches it firmly. Clone size is stated in some rows and not others, as once, few, many or a class when expanded.

>TRBV10-2|TRBJ1-3|NA|NA
CASSETKTGPGNTIYF
TGCGCCAGCAGTGAGACCAAGACAGGTCCAGGAAACACCATATATTTT
>TRBV10-3|TRBJ1-1|NA|NA
CAISEPRRNTEAFF
TGTGCCATCAGTGAGCCACGTAGGAACACTGAAGCTTTCTTT
>TRBV4-1|TRBJ2-5|TRBD2|once
CASSQVLAGARGETQYF
TGCGCCAGCAGCCAAGTACTAGCGGGGGCTCGGGGGGAGACCCAGTACTTC
>TRBV7-2|TRBJ2-5|NA|NA
CASSLVGGGPGRQQETQYF
TGTGCCAGCAGCTTAGTAGGGGGGGGGCCAGGACGACAACAAGAGACCCAGTACTTC
>TRBV6-5|TRBJ1-2|NA|NA
CASSGGGGLNYGYTF
TGTGCCAGCAGTGGTGGGGGGGGCCTTAACTATGGCTACACCTTC
>TRBV7-3|TRBJ2-3|TRBD1|NA
CASSPWDRSTDTQYF
TGTGCCAGCAGCCCCTGGGACAGATCCACAGATACGCAGTATTTT
>TRBV10-3|TRBJ2-7|NA|once
CAISELQDSYEQYF
TGTGCCATCAGTGAGCTCCAGGACTCCTACGAGCAGTACTTC
>TRBV5-1|TRBJ1-6|NA|once
CASSSREGSANSPLHF
TGCGCCAGCAGCTCCCGGGAGGGGTCGGCAAATTCACCCCTCCACTTT
>TRBV7-9|TRBJ2-3|NA|NA
CARGGTQGTDTQYF
TGTGCCCGTGGCGGGACTCAAGGCACAGATACGCAGTATTTT
>TRBV27|TRBJ1-6|NA|NA
CASKLLGTLHDKNSPLHF
TGTGCCAGCAAATTACTCGGGACTCTCCACGATAAAAATTCACCCCTCCACTTT
>TRBV9|TRBJ1-2|TRBD1|NA
CASSVSGQGDPYGYTF
TGTGCCAGCAGCGTATCGGGACAGGGGGACCCCTATGGCTACACCTTC
>TRBV19|TRBJ2-7|NA|once
CASSIGGSYEQYF
TGTGCCAGTAGTATTGGCGGCTCCTACGAGCAGTACTTC